This T cell receptor beta chain is drawn from a study of T cells in localized non-small cell lung cancer. General study points: Because sequencing included only one region (of the tumor), heterogeneity remains possible. Of the tissues analyzed, uninvolved adjacent lung showed maximal T cell clonality, greater than tumor. Higher adjacent-lung clonality was associated with shorter survival.

On this clone itself: Its antigen is unidentified.

In germline, CDR1 is SGHNT, CDR2 YYREEE (reference sequence). This CDR3 is 13 amino acids long. Trimming at V came to 5 bases and at J to 4 bases, leaving 5 bases not matched to a gene. Profiling relied on immunoSEQ multiplex PCR, and the TCRdb table lists in-frame clones only, not all of them. Of 50,000 to 70,000 clones in the sample, roughly nine tenths are singletons; the top ten hold roughly 21%. The sample consisted of peripheral blood, taken before any cancer treatment. The chain combines TRBV5-4 with TRBJ1-2, with 7 bases identical to TRBD1. This receptor was taken from a man aged 35 to 69 with stage I lung adenocarcinoma. The CDR3 reads CASSLRGSYGYTF. The CDR3 DNA is TGTGCCAGCAGTCTCAGGGGGAGCTATGGCTACACCTTC.